This T cell receptor (beta chain) was profiled in a study of blood T cells in healthy people across ages. Study context: Capturing about one barcoded beta molecule per two T cells was achieved by template switching.

Overall study findings and caveats: A strong correlation was found between TCR beta diversity and the percentage of naive T cells.

It was with a sample-barcoded 5' primer and a J-beta primer mix that a second PCR of about 6 to 12 cycles was run. TCRdb fed the 5' RACE reads into MiXCR, producing one record per CDR3 protein. The sample includes 890,000 or so distinct CDR3 sequences, 62% seen only once; the top ten take about 27%. On this clonotype itself: The antigen is not known.

Isolation yielded PBMCs, at least 7 million per sample, in every case. The V and J ends lost 7 bases and 2 bases respectively, with 4 bases between them. Germline CDR1 and CDR2: MNHNY and SVGAGI (reference sequence). CDR3 size: 11 residues. The source is a man aged 30 to 45 in good health. The chain carries TRBV6-6 and TRBJ2-3, with D unresolved. Sequenced: blood. The CDR3 loop reads CASKVTDTQYF. The CDR3 region has the DNA TGTGCCAGCAAGGTCACAGATACGCAGTATTTT.